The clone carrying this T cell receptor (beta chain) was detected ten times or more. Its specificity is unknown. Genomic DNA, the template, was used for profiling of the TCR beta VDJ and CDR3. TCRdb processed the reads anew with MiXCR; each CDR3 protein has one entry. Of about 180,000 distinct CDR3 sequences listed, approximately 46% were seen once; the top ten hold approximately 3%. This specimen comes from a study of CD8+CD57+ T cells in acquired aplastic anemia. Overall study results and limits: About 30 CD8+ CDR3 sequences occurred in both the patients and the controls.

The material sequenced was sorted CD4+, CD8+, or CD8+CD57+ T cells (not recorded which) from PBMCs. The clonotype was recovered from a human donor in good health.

The CDR3 DNA sequence: TGTGCCAGCAGCCCCAAGCCGGGATTAAAATACAATGAGCAGTTCTTC. This gives the protein CASSPKPGLKYNEQFF. The chain is built from TRBV7-8 and TRBJ2-1; D is perhaps TRBD2 (5 bases). Germline CDR1 and CDR2: SGHVS and FQNEAQ. CDR3 length equals 16 residues. Trimming stripped 5 bases from V and 4 bases from J, with 18 bases between.